This T cell receptor (beta chain) was captured by sequencing in a study of shared T cell receptors in the human thymus (dated by TCRdb to the early 2020s). For the study in its entirety: The study investigated the way shared, self-reactive T-cell receptor alpha chains are produced in the human thymus.

The protocol used for the library was the immunoSEQ multiplex PCR assay. TCRdb limited this immuneACCESS table to in-frame rearrangements with V and J called. A share of clones is missing; checked studies link under half to unresolved V genes, and the rest is unexplained. The sample table records about 380,000 clones; 95% of these occur just once. The ten largest clones capture approximately 0.02% of the sample. The CDR3 contains 15 residues, cysteine and phenylalanine counted. The DNA shown is the 45-base CDR3, in frame from base 1. V gives up 0 bases and J gives up 9 bases, and the segment between their germline ends measures 15 bases. The germline V gene (reference sequence) gives CDR1 as WNHNN and CDR2 as SYGVQD. This clone was recorded once. Its cognate antigen has yet to be identified. One base away there is no much larger clone; base qualities are not given.

The chain was built from TRBV10-1 and TRBJ2-1; the D gene is not confidently resolved. The receptor's source is a human donor. Specimen: thymocytes. The CDR3 loop reads CASSESIVMGSEQFF. The nucleotides read TGCGCCAGCAGTGAGTCGATAGTTATGGGATCTGAGCAGTTCTTC.